The sequence of this T cell receptor (beta chain) was determined in a study of blood T cell repertoires in COVID-19. Study summary: The United States, Italy and Spain provided the acute and convalescent COVID-19 samples. T cells, B-cell-depleted T cells, or PBMCs supplied cDNA or gDNA.

As processed by the authors: Nucleated cell number was recorded as an estimate derived from reference gene primer amplification. Using immunoSEQ multiplex PCR, the repertoire was profiled, and TCRdb retains in-frame clones only, with some absent. From that table come the V and J calls and clone size; the DNA was used to work out D and trimming. The table lists roughly 76,000 clones, 91% of them singletons. This CDR3 is built from 13 residues. V was clipped by 11 bases and J by 6 bases, with 16 bases between them. CDR1 is MDHEN, CDR2 SYDVKM, per germline. The rearrangement joins TRBV28 to TRBJ2-2, with D tentatively TRBD1 (7 bases). The receptor's source is a woman in her fifties or sixties with active COVID-19. The sample consisted of peripheral blood. As DNA, the CDR3 is TGTGCCGCGACAGGGACTCCTCCCGGGGAGCTGTTTTTT. Its translation: CAATGTPPGELFF.